The present TCR beta chain was sequenced within a study of tumor-infiltrating lymphocytes in primary liver carcinoma. Study conclusions and caveats: Between tumor regions, pairs overlapped more than tumor-adjacent and tumor-blood pairs did.

From roughly 470 ng total RNA, TCR beta cDNA was generated with a primer in the constant region. Amplification in three nested multiplex PCR rounds with slightly modified ARM-PCR gave rise to TCR beta libraries. The opening two PCR rounds, around 9 cycles each, paired TRBV1-TRBV30 forward primers with a C-beta reverse primer. TCRdb re-analysed the multiplex PCR reads in MiXCR, keeping a single row per CDR3 protein. The sample contains roughly 80,000 distinct CDR3 sequences, 69% of which appear only once. Germline lookup yields CDR1 SGHAT and CDR2 FQNNGV. This CDR3 is 15 amino acids long. Of note for this clonotype: Its specificity is unknown. Its ends do not fully match the called genes, so a read error is possible.

Co-extraction of both nucleic acids (RNA and DNA) used about 20-34 mg of unsorted bulk tissue. The gene calls are TRBV11-2 and TRBJ2-3; possible D gene TRBD2, 5 bases. Sample: tumor-adjacent normal liver tissue. The sequence derives from a man in his forties or fifties with primary liver carcinoma and hepatitis B virus infection. The CDR3 sequence is CASGFYGDSTDRQYF. The DNA of the CDR3 is TGTGCCAGCGGCTTCTACGGGGATAGCACAGATAGGCAGTATTTT.